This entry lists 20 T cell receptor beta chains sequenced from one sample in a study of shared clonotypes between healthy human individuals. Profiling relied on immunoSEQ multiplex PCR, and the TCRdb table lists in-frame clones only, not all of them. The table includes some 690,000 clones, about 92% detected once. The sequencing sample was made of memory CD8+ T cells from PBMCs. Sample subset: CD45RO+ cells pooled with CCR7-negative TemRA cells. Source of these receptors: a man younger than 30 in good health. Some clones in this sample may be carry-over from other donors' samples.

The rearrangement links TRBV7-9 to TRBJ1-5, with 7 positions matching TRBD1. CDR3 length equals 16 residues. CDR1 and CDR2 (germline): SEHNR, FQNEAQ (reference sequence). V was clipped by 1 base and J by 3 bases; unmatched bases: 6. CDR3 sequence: CASSLGSGQINQPQHF. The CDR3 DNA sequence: TGTGCCAGCAGCTTAGGGTCGGGACAGATCAATCAGCCCCAGCATTTT.

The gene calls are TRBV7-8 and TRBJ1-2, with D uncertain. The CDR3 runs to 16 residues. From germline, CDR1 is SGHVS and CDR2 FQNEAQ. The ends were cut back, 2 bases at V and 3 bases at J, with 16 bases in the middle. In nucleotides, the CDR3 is TGTGCCAGCAGCTTATATTACGGACGGGTTGACTATGGCTACACCTTC. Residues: CASSLYYGRVDYGYTF.

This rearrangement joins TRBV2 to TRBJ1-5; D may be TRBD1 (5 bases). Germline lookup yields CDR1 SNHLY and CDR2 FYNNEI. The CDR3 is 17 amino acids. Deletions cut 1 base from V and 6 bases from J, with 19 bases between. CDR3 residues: CASSEERGARYSQPQHF. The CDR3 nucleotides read TGTGCCAGCAGTGAAGAGAGGGGCGCCAGGTACAGTCAGCCCCAGCATTTT.

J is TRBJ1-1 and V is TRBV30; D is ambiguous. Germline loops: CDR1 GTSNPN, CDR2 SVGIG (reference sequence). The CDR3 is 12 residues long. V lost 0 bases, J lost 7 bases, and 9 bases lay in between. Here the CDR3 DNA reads TGTGCCTGGAGTGTACTGGGGATTGAAGCTTTCTTT. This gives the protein CAWSVLGIEAFF.

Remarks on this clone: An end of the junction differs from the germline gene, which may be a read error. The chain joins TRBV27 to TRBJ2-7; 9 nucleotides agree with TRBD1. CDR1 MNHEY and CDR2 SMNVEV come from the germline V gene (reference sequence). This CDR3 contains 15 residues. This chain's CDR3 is CASSLRGTGLYGQYF. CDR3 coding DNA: TGTGCCAGCAGTTTACGCGGGACAGGGTTGTACGGGCAGTACTTC.

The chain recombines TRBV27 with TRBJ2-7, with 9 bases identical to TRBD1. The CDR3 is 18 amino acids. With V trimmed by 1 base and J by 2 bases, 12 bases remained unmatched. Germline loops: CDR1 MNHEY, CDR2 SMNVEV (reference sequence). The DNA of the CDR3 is TGTGCCAGCAGTTTATTCCCCCCCGCCGGGACAGGGACCTACGAGCAGTACTTC. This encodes CASSLFPPAGTGTYEQYF.

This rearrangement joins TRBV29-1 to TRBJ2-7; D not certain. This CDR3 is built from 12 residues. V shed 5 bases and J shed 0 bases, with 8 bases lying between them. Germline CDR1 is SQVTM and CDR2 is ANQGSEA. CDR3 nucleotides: TGCAGCGTTTATATCAACTCCTACGAGCAGTACTTC. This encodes CSVYINSYEQYF.

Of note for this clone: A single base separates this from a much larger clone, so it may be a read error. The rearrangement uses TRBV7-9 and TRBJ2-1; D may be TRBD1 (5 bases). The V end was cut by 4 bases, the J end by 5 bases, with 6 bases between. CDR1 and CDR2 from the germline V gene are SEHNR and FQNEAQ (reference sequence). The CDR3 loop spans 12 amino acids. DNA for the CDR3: TGTGCCAGCAGCTCAGGGAACAATGAGCAGTTCTTC. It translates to CASSSGNNEQFF.

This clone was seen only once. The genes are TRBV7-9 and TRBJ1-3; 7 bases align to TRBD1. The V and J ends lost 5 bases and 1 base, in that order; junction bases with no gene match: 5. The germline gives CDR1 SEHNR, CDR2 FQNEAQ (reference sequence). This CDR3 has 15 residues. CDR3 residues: CASSQGQFSGNTIYF. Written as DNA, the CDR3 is TGTGCCAGCAGCCAGGGACAGTTTTCTGGAAACACCATATATTTT.

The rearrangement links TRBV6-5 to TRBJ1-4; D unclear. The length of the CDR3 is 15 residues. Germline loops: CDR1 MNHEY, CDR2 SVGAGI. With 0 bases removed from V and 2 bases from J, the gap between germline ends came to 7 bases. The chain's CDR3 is CASSYSEGTNEKLFF. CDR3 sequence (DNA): TGTGCCAGCAGTTACTCGGAAGGTACTAATGAAAAACTGTTTTTT.

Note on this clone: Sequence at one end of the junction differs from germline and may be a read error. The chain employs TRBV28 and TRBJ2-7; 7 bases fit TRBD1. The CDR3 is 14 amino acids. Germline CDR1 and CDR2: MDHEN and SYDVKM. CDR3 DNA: TGTGCCAGCAGTCGACAGGGACCAACCTACGAGCAGTGCTTC. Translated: CASSRQGPTYEQCF.

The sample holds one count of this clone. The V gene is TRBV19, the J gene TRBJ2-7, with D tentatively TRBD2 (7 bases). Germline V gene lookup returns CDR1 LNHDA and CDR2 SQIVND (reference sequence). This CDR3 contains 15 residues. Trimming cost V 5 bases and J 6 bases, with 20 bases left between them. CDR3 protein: CASSSKEGGMREQYF. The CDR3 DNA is TGTGCCAGTAGTTCAAAAGAGGGGGGGATGCGCGAGCAGTACTTC.

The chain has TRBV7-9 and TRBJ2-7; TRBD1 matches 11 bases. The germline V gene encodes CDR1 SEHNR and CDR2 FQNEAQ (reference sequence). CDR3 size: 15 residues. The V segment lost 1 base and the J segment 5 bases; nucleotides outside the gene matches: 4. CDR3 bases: TGTGCCAGCAGCTTAGTAGGACAGGGGGCCAACGAGCAGTACTTC. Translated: CASSLVGQGANEQYF.

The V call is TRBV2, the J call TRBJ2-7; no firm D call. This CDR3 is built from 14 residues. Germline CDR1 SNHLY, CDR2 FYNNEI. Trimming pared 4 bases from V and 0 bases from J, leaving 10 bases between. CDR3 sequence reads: CASSGASSSYEQYF. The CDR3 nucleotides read TGTGCCAGCAGTGGCGCCTCGAGCTCCTACGAGCAGTACTTC.

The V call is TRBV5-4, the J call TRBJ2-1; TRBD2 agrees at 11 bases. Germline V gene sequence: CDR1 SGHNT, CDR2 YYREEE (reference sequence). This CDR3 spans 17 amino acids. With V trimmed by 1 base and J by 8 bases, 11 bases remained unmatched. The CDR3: CASSLTPSGRIGHEQFF. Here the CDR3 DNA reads TGTGCCAGCAGCTTGACCCCTAGCGGGAGGATCGGTCATGAGCAGTTCTTC.

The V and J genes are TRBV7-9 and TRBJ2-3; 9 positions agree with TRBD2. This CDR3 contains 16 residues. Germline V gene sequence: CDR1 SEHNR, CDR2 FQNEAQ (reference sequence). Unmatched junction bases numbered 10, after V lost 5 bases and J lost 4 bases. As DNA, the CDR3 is TGTGCCAGCAGCCCCGAGCGGGAGGTCGCGGCAGATACGCAGTATTTT. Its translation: CASSPEREVAADTQYF.

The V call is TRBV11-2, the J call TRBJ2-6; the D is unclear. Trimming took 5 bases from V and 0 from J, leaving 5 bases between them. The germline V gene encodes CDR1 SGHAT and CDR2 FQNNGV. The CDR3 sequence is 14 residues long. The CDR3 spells CASSGLSGANVLTF. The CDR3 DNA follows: TGTGCCAGCAGCGGCCTCTCTGGGGCCAACGTCCTGACTTTC.

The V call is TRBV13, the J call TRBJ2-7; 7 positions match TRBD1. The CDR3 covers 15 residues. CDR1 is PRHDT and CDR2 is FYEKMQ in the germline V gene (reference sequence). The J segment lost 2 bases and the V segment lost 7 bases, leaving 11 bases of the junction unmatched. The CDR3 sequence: CASIPRQGLPYEQYF. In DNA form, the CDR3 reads TGTGCCAGCATCCCCAGACAGGGATTACCCTACGAGCAGTACTTC.

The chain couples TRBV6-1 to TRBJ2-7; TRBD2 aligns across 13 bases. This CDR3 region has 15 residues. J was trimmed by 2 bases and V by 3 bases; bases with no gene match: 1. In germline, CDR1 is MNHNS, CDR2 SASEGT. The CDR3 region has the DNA TGTGCCAGCAGTGATGGGACTAGCGGGACCTACGAGCAGTACTTC. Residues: CASSDGTSGTYEQYF.

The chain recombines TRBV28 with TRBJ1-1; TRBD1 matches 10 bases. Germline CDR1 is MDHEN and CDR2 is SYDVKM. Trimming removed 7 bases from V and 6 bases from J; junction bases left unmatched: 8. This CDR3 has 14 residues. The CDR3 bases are TGTGCCAGCACCCCGGGACAGGGGCTCCCTGAAGCTTTCTTT. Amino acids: CASTPGQGLPEAFF.